The 3 T cell receptor beta chains below come from one sample, sequenced in a study of blood T cell repertoires in COVID-19. The data were produced by immunoSEQ multiplex PCR, yet TCRdb's version contains in-frame clones alone and is incomplete. Among some 87,000 clones listed, roughly 77% were seen once. Sequencing was performed on peripheral blood. The receptors were gathered from a human donor in a cohort sampled during active COVID-19.

This clone was detected many times. The genes are TRBV18 and TRBJ1-1; tentatively, D is TRBD1 (6 bases). From germline, CDR1 is KGHSH and CDR2 LQKENI. The V gene lost 3 bases and the J gene lost 5 bases, with 13 bases spanning the gap. The CDR3 is 14 amino acids. The CDR3 region is CASSPLQGRTEAFF. The CDR3, as DNA: TGTGCCAGCTCACCCCTACAGGGACGAACTGAAGCTTTCTTT.

The J gene is TRBJ2-7, the V gene TRBV30; TRBD1 aligns across 10 bases. CDR1 is GTSNPN, CDR2 SVGIG, per germline (reference sequence). The trim removed 5 bases at V and 2 bases at J, leaving 3 bases unmatched. The CDR3 runs 13 residues. The DNA of the CDR3 is TGTGCCTGGGGACAGGGGGTTACCTACGAGCAGTACTTC. Translation gives CAWGQGVTYEQYF.

The chain carries TRBV7-9 and TRBJ2-1, with a possible D match to TRBD2 (5 bases). CDR1 and CDR2 (germline): SEHNR, FQNEAQ (reference sequence). This CDR3 contains 14 residues. Trimming left V 2 bases short and J 3 bases short, with 8 bases between. For the CDR3, the DNA is TGTGCCAGCAGCTTATCTACTAGCTACAATGAGCAGTTCTTC. This gives the protein CASSLSTSYNEQFF.